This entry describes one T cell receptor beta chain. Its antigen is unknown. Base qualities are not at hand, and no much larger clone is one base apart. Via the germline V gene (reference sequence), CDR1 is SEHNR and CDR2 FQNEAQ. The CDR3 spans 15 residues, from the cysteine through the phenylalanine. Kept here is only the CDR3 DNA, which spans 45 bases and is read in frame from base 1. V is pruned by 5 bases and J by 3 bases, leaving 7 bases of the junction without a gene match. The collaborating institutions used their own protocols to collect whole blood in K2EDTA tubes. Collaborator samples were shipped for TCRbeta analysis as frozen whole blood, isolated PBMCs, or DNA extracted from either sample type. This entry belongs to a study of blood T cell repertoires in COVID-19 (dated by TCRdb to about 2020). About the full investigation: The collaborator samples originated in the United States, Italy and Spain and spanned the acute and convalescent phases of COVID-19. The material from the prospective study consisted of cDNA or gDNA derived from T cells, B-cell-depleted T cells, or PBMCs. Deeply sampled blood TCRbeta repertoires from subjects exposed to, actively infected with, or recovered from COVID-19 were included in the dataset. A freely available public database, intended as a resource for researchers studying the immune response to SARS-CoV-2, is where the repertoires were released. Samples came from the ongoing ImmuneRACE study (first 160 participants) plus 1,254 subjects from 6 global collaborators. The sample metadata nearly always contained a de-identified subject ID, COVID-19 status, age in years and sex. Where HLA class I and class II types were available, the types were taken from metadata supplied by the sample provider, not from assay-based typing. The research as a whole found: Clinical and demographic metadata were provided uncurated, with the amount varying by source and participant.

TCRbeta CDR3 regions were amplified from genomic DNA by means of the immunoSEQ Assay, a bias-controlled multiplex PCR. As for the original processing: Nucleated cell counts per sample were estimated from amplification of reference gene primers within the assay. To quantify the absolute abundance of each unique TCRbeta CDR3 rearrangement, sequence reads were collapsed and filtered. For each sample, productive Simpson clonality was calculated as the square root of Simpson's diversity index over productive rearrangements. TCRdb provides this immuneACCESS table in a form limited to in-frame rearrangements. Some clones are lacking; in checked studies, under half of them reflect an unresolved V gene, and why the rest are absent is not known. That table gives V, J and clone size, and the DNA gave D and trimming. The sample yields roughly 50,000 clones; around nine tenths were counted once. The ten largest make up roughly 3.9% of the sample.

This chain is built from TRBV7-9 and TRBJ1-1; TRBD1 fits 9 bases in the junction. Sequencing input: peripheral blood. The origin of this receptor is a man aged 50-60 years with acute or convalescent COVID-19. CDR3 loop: CASSLGQGTDTEAFF. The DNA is TGTGCCAGCAGCCTCGGACAGGGGACCGACACTGAAGCTTTCTTT.